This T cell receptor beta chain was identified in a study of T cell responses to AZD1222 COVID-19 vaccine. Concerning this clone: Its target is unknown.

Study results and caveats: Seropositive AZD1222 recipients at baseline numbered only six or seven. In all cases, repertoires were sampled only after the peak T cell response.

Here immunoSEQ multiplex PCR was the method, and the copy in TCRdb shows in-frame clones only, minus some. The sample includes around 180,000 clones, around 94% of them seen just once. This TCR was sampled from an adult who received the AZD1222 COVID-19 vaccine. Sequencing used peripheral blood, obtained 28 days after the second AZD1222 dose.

The CDR3 reads CASNAPGGNGNTIYF. The CDR3 bases are TGTGCCAGTAATGCGCCAGGGGGCAATGGAAACACCATATATTTT. The chain has TRBV19 and TRBJ1-3; 8 nucleotides line up with TRBD1. Germline loops: CDR1 LNHDA, CDR2 SQIVND (reference sequence). V gave up 7 bases and J gave up 3 bases; unmatched junction bases: 8. The CDR3 is 15 residues long. Variable domain in full (rest from reference TRBV19 and TRBJ1-3): DGGITQSPKYLFRKEGQNVTLSCEQNLNHDAMYWYRQDPGQGLRLIYYSQIVNDFQKGDIAEGYSVSREKKESFPLTVTSAQKNPTAFYLCASNAPGGNGNTIYFGEGSWLTVV.